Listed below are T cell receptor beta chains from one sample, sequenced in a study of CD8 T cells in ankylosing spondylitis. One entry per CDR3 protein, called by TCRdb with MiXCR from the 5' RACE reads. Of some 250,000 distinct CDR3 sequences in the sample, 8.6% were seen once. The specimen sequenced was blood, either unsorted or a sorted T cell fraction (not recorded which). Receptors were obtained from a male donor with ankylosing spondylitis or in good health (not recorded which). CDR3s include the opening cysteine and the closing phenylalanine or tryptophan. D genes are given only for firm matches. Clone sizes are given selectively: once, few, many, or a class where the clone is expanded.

CDR3 DNA: TGTGCCAGCAGTATGTATGGGACCCAGTACTTC
CDR3 protein: CASSMYGTQYF
J gene: TRBJ2-5
V gene: TRBV6-1
D gene: -
clone size: few

CDR3 DNA: TGTGCCAGCAGCCAAGAAGGGCGCACTGAAGCTTTCTTT
CDR3 protein: CASSQEGRTEAFF
J gene: TRBJ1-1
V gene: TRBV3-1
D gene: -
clone size: many

CDR3 DNA: TGCAGTGCTCGGCGGACTAGCGGTTACAATGAGCAGTTCTTC
CDR3 protein: CSARRTSGYNEQFF
J gene: TRBJ2-1
V gene: TRBV20-1
D gene: TRBD2
clone size: many

CDR3 DNA: TGCGCCAGCAGCACCGGTAGCGGGAGCTCCTACAATGAGCAGTTCTTC
CDR3 protein: CASSTGSGSSYNEQFF
J gene: TRBJ2-1
V gene: TRBV5-1
D gene: TRBD2
clone size: -

CDR3 DNA: TGTGCCAGCAGCTTGGACAGGCTCGGCTACACCTTC
CDR3 protein: CASSLDRLGYTF
J gene: TRBJ1-2
V gene: TRBV5-5
D gene: -
clone size: -

CDR3 DNA: TGTGCCAGCAGTTTAGAAGGGACTAACAATCTGGTTGAGCAGTACTTC
CDR3 protein: CASSLEGTNNLVEQYF
J gene: TRBJ2-7
V gene: TRBV27
D gene: TRBD2
clone size: few

CDR3 DNA: TGTGCCATCAGTGAGTATAACAGCCCATCGAACACCGGGGAGCTGTTTTTT
CDR3 protein: CAISEYNSPSNTGELFF
J gene: TRBJ2-2
V gene: TRBV10-3
D gene: -
clone size: few

CDR3 DNA: TGCGCCAGCAGCCGGGTTATGAACACTGAAGCTTTCTTT
CDR3 protein: CASSRVMNTEAFF
J gene: TRBJ1-1
V gene: TRBV5-1
D gene: -
clone size: many

CDR3 DNA: TGTGCCACCAGTGGGCGGGGGTTGGACAATGAGCAGTTCTTC
CDR3 protein: CATSGRGLDNEQFF
J gene: TRBJ2-1
V gene: TRBV24-1
D gene: TRBD2
clone size: -

CDR3 DNA: TGTGCCACCAGCAGAGATCAGCAAATTACGCAGTATTTT
CDR3 protein: CATSRDQQITQYF
J gene: TRBJ2-3
V gene: TRBV15
D gene: -
clone size: many

CDR3 DNA: TGCAGTGCTGGGGTAGCGGGAGTAGCTACAGATACGCAGTATTTT
CDR3 protein: CSAGVAGVATDTQYF
J gene: TRBJ2-3
V gene: TRBV20-1
D gene: TRBD2
clone size: many

CDR3 DNA: TGCAGTGCTAGAGGTCACAGCTCCTACGAGCAGTACTTC
CDR3 protein: CSARGHSSYEQYF
J gene: TRBJ2-7
V gene: TRBV20-1
D gene: -
clone size: many

CDR3 DNA: TGTGCCAGCAGTGAGGACCGTCGATCTGAAGCTTTCTTT
CDR3 protein: CASSEDRRSEAFF
J gene: TRBJ1-1
V gene: TRBV25-1
D gene: -
clone size: many

CDR3 DNA: TGTGCCAGCAGCGTGGGACCTAAGGCAGATACGCAGTATTTT
CDR3 protein: CASSVGPKADTQYF
J gene: TRBJ2-3
V gene: TRBV2
D gene: -
clone size: many

CDR3 DNA: TGTGCCAGCAGTGAAGCCCCCGGGGGGGGGGGCTACACCTTC
CDR3 protein: CASSEAPGGGGYTF
J gene: TRBJ1-2
V gene: TRBV2
D gene: -
clone size: few

CDR3 DNA: TGCGCCAGCAGCCCCGGTGGGCGAAACACCATATATTTT
CDR3 protein: CASSPGGRNTIYF
J gene: TRBJ1-3
V gene: TRBV5-1
D gene: -
clone size: many

CDR3 DNA: TGTGCCAGCAGCGTAGTAGCGGGGGGGACCACCGGGGAGCTGTTTTTT
CDR3 protein: CASSVVAGGTTGELFF
J gene: TRBJ2-2
V gene: TRBV9
D gene: TRBD2
clone size: many

CDR3 DNA: TGCGCCAGCAGCCCGCAGAGGATTCGCTATGATGGCTACACCTTC
CDR3 protein: CASSPQRIRYDGYTF
J gene: TRBJ1-2
V gene: TRBV5-1
D gene: -
clone size: many

CDR3 DNA: TGTGCCAGCAGTGAAGTTGCCTCTATCTTAGAGCAGTACTTC
CDR3 protein: CASSEVASILEQYF
J gene: TRBJ2-7
V gene: TRBV6-1
D gene: -
clone size: many

CDR3 DNA: TGTGCCAGCAGCGTAGATGGGACTATTGGAGAGACCCAGTACTTC
CDR3 protein: CASSVDGTIGETQYF
J gene: TRBJ2-5
V gene: TRBV9
D gene: TRBD2
clone size: many

CDR3 DNA: TGTGCCAGCAGCGGACATGGTGTGAGCAATTCACCCCTCCACTTT
CDR3 protein: CASSGHGVSNSPLHF
J gene: TRBJ1-6
V gene: TRBV7-8
D gene: -
clone size: many

CDR3 DNA: TGTGCCGCTGGGAGTGGTCGTGAAAAACTGTTTTTT
CDR3 protein: CAAGSGREKLFF
J gene: TRBJ1-4
V gene: TRBV6-5
D gene: -
clone size: many

CDR3 DNA: TGCGCCAGCAGCGTTAGCGGGGGGTTTAGCACAGATACGCAGTATTTT
CDR3 protein: CASSVSGGFSTDTQYF
J gene: TRBJ2-3
V gene: TRBV5-1
D gene: TRBD2
clone size: many

CDR3 DNA: TGTGCCAGCAGTTTTGGGGCTAGCGGAGGGGAGACCCAGTACTTC
CDR3 protein: CASSFGASGGETQYF
J gene: TRBJ2-5
V gene: TRBV12-3/TRBV12-4
D gene: TRBD2
clone size: many

CDR3 DNA: TGCAGTGCTAGCCTGACTAGTGGGACGGAGCTTGAGCAGTTCTTC
CDR3 protein: CSASLTSGTELEQFF
J gene: TRBJ2-1
V gene: TRBV20-1
D gene: -
clone size: many

CDR3 DNA: TGTGCCAGCAGCCCGAGGACCGGAGATACGCAGTATTTT
CDR3 protein: CASSPRTGDTQYF
J gene: TRBJ2-3
V gene: TRBV7-2
D gene: -
clone size: many

CDR3 DNA: TGTGCCAGCAGCGCACAGCAGTACGGCTACAATGAGCAGTTCTTC
CDR3 protein: CASSAQQYGYNEQFF
J gene: TRBJ2-1
V gene: TRBV9
D gene: -
clone size: -

CDR3 DNA: TGCAGTGCTAACGTAGCTAGCGGGGGGGCTAGGACAGATACGCAGTATTTT
CDR3 protein: CSANVASGGARTDTQYF
J gene: TRBJ2-3
V gene: TRBV20-1
D gene: TRBD2
clone size: many

CDR3 DNA: TGCGCCAGCAGCCAAGGGGACTGGATCTACGAGCAGTACTTC
CDR3 protein: CASSQGDWIYEQYF
J gene: TRBJ2-7
V gene: TRBV4-1
D gene: -
clone size: many

CDR3 DNA: TGTGCCAGCAGCGGGTTTGAGGGTCTCCAAGAGACCCAGTACTTC
CDR3 protein: CASSGFEGLQETQYF
J gene: TRBJ2-5
V gene: TRBV7-6
D gene: -
clone size: many

CDR3 DNA: TGTGCCAGCAGTTACTTGACAGGGAGGACTGAAGCTTTCTTT
CDR3 protein: CASSYLTGRTEAFF
J gene: TRBJ1-1
V gene: TRBV6-5
D gene: TRBD1
clone size: many

CDR3 DNA: TGTGCCAGCAGCTCTGGCATCAGTGAGCAGTTCTTC
CDR3 protein: CASSSGISEQFF
J gene: TRBJ2-1
V gene: TRBV7-8
D gene: -
clone size: few

CDR3 DNA: TGCAGTGCCGATCGACTAGCGGGGGGGTCCTTCTCCTACAATGAGCAGTTCTTC
CDR3 protein: CSADRLAGGSFSYNEQFF
J gene: TRBJ2-1
V gene: TRBV20-1
D gene: TRBD2
clone size: few

CDR3 DNA: TGTGCCAGCAGTTTTTACAGCTACGAGCAGTACTTC
CDR3 protein: CASSFYSYEQYF
J gene: TRBJ2-7
V gene: TRBV12-3/TRBV12-4
D gene: -
clone size: many

CDR3 DNA: TGCAGTGCTAGAGATGTCCGGACGGGAGGGCCGGGAGAGACCCAGTACTTC
CDR3 protein: CSARDVRTGGPGETQYF
J gene: TRBJ2-5
V gene: TRBV20-1
D gene: TRBD2
clone size: few

CDR3 DNA: TGTGCCAGCAGCCCTTGGGGACTAGATTACGGTGAGCAGTTCTTC
CDR3 protein: CASSPWGLDYGEQFF
J gene: TRBJ2-1
V gene: TRBV7-9
D gene: TRBD2
clone size: many

CDR3 DNA: TGTGCCAGCATTCGTACAGGGGGGCCGGGAGGCACAGATACGCAGTATTTT
CDR3 protein: CASIRTGGPGGTDTQYF
J gene: TRBJ2-3
V gene: TRBV27
D gene: TRBD1
clone size: many

CDR3 DNA: TGTGCCAGCAGTTTAACGGGGATCTCCTACGAGCAGTACTTC
CDR3 protein: CASSLTGISYEQYF
J gene: TRBJ2-7
V gene: TRBV12-3/TRBV12-4
D gene: -
clone size: -

CDR3 DNA: TGTGCCAGCAGCTTAGTTCTGCCGGGAGAGGAGACCCAGTACTTC
CDR3 protein: CASSLVLPGEETQYF
J gene: TRBJ2-5
V gene: TRBV7-9
D gene: -
clone size: many

CDR3 DNA: TGTGCCAGCAGTTTTATGAACACTGAAGCTTTCTTT
CDR3 protein: CASSFMNTEAFF
J gene: TRBJ1-1
V gene: TRBV12-3/TRBV12-4
D gene: -
clone size: many

CDR3 DNA: TGTGCCAGCAGCCTCACAGGGAGTTTAACCGGGGAGCTGTTTTTT
CDR3 protein: CASSLTGSLTGELFF
J gene: TRBJ2-2
V gene: TRBV7-9
D gene: -
clone size: many

CDR3 DNA: TGTGCCAGCAGTGCCCGGGACAGATACACCGGGGAGCTGTTTTTT
CDR3 protein: CASSARDRYTGELFF
J gene: TRBJ2-2
V gene: TRBV6-1
D gene: TRBD1
clone size: few

CDR3 DNA: TGTGCCAGCAGCTTAGTCGCTCTAGCGGGGGCAGATACGCAGTATTTT
CDR3 protein: CASSLVALAGADTQYF
J gene: TRBJ2-3
V gene: TRBV7-2
D gene: TRBD2
clone size: many

CDR3 DNA: TGTGCCAGTAGTGTTCCAGGGGACGCCTACGAGCAGTACTTC
CDR3 protein: CASSVPGDAYEQYF
J gene: TRBJ2-7
V gene: TRBV19
D gene: -
clone size: many

CDR3 DNA: TGCAGTGCTAGAGGGGACGCTAACTATGGCTACACCTTC
CDR3 protein: CSARGDANYGYTF
J gene: TRBJ1-2
V gene: TRBV20-1
D gene: -
clone size: many

CDR3 DNA: TGCAGTGCTAGAGTCGGGGGGGGCGGCACTGAAGCTTTCTTT
CDR3 protein: CSARVGGGGTEAFF
J gene: TRBJ1-1
V gene: TRBV20-1
D gene: -
clone size: few

CDR3 DNA: TGTGCCAGCAGCTTCGGACAGGACTATGGCTACACCTTC
CDR3 protein: CASSFGQDYGYTF
J gene: TRBJ1-2
V gene: TRBV7-9
D gene: TRBD1
clone size: many